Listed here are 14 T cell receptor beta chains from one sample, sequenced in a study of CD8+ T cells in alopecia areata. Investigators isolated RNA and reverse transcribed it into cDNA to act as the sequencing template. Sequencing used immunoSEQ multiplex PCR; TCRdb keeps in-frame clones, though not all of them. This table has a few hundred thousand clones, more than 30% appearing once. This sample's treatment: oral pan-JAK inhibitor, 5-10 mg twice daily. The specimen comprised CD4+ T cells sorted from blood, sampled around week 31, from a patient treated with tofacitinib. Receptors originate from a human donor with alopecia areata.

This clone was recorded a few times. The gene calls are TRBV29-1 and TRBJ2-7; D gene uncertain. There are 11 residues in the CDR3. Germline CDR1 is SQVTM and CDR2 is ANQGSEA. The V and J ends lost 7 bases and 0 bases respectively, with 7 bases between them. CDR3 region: CSASDSYEQYF. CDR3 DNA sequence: TGCAGCGCCTCCGACTCCTACGAGCAGTACTTC.

Here the CDR3 reads CSVGEIRNYEQYF. Written as DNA, the CDR3 is TGCAGCGTTGGGGAAATTAGAAACTACGAGCAGTACTTC. The V call is TRBV29-1, the J call TRBJ2-7; D unresolved. V was trimmed by 4 bases and J by 3 bases, leaving 13 bases between them. The CDR3 loop spans 13 amino acids. Germline CDR1 and CDR2: SQVTM and ANQGSEA.

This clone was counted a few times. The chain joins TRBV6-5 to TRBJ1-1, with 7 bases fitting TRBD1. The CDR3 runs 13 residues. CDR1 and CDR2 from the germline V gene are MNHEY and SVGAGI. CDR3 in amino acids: CATITGVNTEAFF. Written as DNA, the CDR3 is TGTGCTACTATAACAGGGGTGAACACTGAAGCTTTCTTT.

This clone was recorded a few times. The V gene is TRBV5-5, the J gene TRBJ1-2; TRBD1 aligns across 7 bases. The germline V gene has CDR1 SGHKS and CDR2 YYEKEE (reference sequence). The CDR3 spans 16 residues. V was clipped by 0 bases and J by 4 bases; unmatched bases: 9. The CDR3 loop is CASSLGTGSSSYGYTF. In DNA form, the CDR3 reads TGTGCCAGCAGCTTGGGGACAGGATCATCCTCCTATGGCTACACCTTC.

The CDR3: CASKSSDTQYF. CDR3 coding DNA: TGTGCCAGCAAAAGTTCGGATACGCAGTATTTT. The chain recombines TRBV2 with TRBJ2-3; D is unresolved. The CDR3 has 11 amino acids. The V end lost 7 bases, the J end lost 6 bases, and 8 bases lay between the germline ends. The V gene's germline CDR1 is SNHLY and CDR2 FYNNEI.

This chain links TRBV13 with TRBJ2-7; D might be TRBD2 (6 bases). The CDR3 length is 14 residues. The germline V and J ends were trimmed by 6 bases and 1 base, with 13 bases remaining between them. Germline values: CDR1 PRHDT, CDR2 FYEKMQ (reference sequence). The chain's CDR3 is CASRRGGYSYEQYF. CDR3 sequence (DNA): TGTGCCAGCAGAAGGGGAGGATATTCCTACGAGCAGTACTTC.

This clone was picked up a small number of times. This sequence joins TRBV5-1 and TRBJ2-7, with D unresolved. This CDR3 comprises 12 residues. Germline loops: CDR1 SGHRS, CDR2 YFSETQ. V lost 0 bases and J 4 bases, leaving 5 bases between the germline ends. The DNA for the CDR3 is TGCGCCAGCAGCTTGGGGGTTTACGAGCAGTACTTC. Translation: CASSLGVYEQYF.

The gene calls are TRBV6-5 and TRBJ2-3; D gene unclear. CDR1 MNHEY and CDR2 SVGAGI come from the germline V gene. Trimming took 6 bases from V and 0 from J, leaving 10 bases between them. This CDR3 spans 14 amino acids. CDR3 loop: CASSYSFSTDTQYF. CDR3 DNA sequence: TGTGCCAGCAGCTACAGCTTTAGCACAGATACGCAGTATTTT.

CDR3 sequence reads: CASSRQGYQPQHF. The CDR3 bases are TGTGCCAGCAGTAGACAGGGATATCAGCCCCAGCATTTT. The chain combines TRBV27 with TRBJ1-5, with 7 nucleotides matching TRBD1. This CDR3 region has 13 residues. The ends lost 5 bases at V and 5 bases at J; junction bases unmatched: 3. CDR1 and CDR2 (germline): MNHEY, SMNVEV (reference sequence).

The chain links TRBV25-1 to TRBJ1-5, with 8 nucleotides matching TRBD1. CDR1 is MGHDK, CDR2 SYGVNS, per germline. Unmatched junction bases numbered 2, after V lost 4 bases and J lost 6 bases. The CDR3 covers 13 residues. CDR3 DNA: TGTGCCAGCAGTGGGCAGGGGGCTCAGCCCCAGCATTTT. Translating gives CASSGQGAQPQHF.

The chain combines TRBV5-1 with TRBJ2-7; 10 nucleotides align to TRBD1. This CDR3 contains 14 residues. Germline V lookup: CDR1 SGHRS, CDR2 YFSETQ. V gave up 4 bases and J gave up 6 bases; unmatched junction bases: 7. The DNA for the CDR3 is TGCGCCAGCAGCCTCCGGACAGGGGGATTCGAGCAGTACTTC. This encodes CASSLRTGGFEQYF.

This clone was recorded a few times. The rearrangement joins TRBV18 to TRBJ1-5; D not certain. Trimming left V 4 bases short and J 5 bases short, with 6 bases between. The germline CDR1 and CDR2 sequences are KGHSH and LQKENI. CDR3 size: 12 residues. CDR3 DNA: TGTGCCAGCTCACGACCGGATCAGCCCCAGCATTTT. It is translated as CASSRPDQPQHF.

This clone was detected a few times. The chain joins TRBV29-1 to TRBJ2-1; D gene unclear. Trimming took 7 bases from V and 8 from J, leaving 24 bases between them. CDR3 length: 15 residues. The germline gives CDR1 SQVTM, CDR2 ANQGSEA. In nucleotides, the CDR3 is TGCAGCGGGATAGATCGGGCCCTACCAGGCGATGAGCAGTTCTTC. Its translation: CSGIDRALPGDEQFF.

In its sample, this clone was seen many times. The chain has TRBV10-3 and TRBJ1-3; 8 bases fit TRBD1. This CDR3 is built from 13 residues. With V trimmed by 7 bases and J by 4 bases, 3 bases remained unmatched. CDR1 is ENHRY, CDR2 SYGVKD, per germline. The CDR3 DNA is TGTGCCATCATGGGGGACAGGGGAAACACCATATATTTT. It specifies CAIMGDRGNTIYF.